A single TCR beta chain is shown here with its context. Its ends do not fully match the called genes, so a read error is possible. Assay used: immunoSEQ multiplex PCR; TCRdb lists only in-frame clones, some missing. The data contain 150,000 or so clones, 92% of them seen just once; the ten biggest clones take up about 2.5%. This sample was included in a study of T cell responses to AZD1222 COVID-19 vaccine. The CDR3 sequence is 15 residues long. Germline-derived CDR1 and CDR2 are GTSNPN and SVGIG (reference sequence). The specimen comprised peripheral blood, sampled on day 0 of AZD1222 vaccination. The origin of this receptor is an adult in good health. This chain connects TRBV30 to TRBJ2-3; 10 bases line up with TRBD2. CDR3 region: CAWSKLAGYTDTFEF. DNA for the CDR3: TGTGCCTGGAGTAAACTAGCGGGGTACACAGATACGTTTGAGTTT.